This T cell receptor (beta chain) was sequenced in a study of T cell changes during pregnancy in multiple sclerosis. The CDR3 consists of 15 residues. Unmatched junction bases numbered 4, after V lost 0 bases and J lost 2 bases. The germline V gene has CDR1 SGDLS and CDR2 YYNGEE. Method: immunoSEQ multiplex PCR; TCRdb's copy keeps in-frame clones and lacks some. This table holds roughly 70,000 clones, 80% to 90% found once. The chain has TRBV9 and TRBJ2-7, with TRBD2 identical over 8 bases. The source of this sequence is a female donor with multiple sclerosis, enrolled in a pregnancy study. Specimen: peripheral blood, collected before pregnancy. The CDR3 sequence: CASSVGNGGAYEQYF. The CDR3 nucleotides are TGTGCCAGCAGCGTAGGTAACGGGGGGGCCTACGAGCAGTACTTC.